This record looks at one TCR beta chain sequence and its context. Antigen: not known. V was clipped by 1 base and J by 8 bases, with 9 bases between them. This CDR3 comprises 12 residues. Germline V lookup: CDR1 SGHRS, CDR2 YFSETQ. PCR was performed using 60 Vbeta and 13 Jbeta primers. Here immunoSEQ multiplex PCR was the method, and the copy in TCRdb shows in-frame clones only, minus some. The sample gives 120,000 or so clones, roughly 84% of which show up once; about 6.8% is in the top ten. This sample was included in a study of cytomegalovirus exposure and HLA in healthy donors. Study observations and caveats: Analysis was carried out at a later point, and it linked a missense DCLRE1C variant to TCR beta V- and J-gene trimming. For presence/absence analyses, sequencing depth was assumed to be roughly uniform across donors. HLA alleles showed associations with 15,000 to 20,000 TCR beta sequences in a later analysis, at a 0.05 false discovery rate. CMV serostatus alone was available as immune exposure information.

The source of this sequence is a man aged 25 to 45 in good health and CMV-seropositive. The rearrangement joins TRBV5-1 to TRBJ1-2; D remains ambiguous. The sample taken for sequencing was PBMCs. The CDR3 sequence: CASSLRGNGYTF. As DNA, the CDR3 is TGCGCCAGCAGCTTGAGAGGGAACGGCTACACCTTC. The entire variable domain, with the rest obtained from reference TRBV5-1 and TRBJ1-2, is as follows: KAGVTQTPRYLIKTRGQQVTLSCSPISGHRSVSWYQQTPGQGLQFLFEYFSETQRNKGNFPGRFSGRQFSNSRSEMNVSTLELGDSALYLCASSLRGNGYTFGSGTRLTVV.